This T cell receptor (beta chain) comes out of a study of T cell clones after liver transplantation. Study summary: At least one year of complete immunosuppression withdrawal without enzymes over twice normal defined tolerance. Timepoints were pre-transplant, pre-withdrawal, and after withdrawal was completed or failed.

The germline V and J ends were trimmed by 6 bases and 2 bases, with 14 bases remaining between them. The germline gives CDR1 MDHEN, CDR2 SYDVKM. The CDR3 has 15 residues. With regard to this clone: Its target is not known.

The study, taken as a whole, reports: In most of the 8 subjects, circulating graft-donor-reactive CD4 TCRbeta sequences fell significantly after transplant.

TCRdb's table, derived via immunoSEQ multiplex PCR, lists solely in-frame clones and lacks some. Of about 120,000 clones detected, about nine tenths appear once; the ten largest clones hold about 0.8%. The sequence was obtained from a human patient who received a liver transplant. Part of the T cells may come from the graft donor. The V and J genes are TRBV28 and TRBJ1-5, with a tentative D call TRBD1 (6 bases). The starting material was CD4+ T cells from blood, obtained 12 months after liver transplant. The CDR3 loop is CASSAEGGRNQPQHF. CDR3 coding DNA: TGTGCCAGCAGCGCTGAGGGGGGCCGCAATCAGCCCCAGCATTTT.